This T cell receptor (beta chain) comes out of a study of blood T cell repertoires in COVID-19. As for the study in general: In each case, the material was cDNA or gDNA derived from T cells, B-cell-depleted T cells, or PBMCs.

Enrolled during active infection, Seattle patients were then followed longitudinally. In the original analysis: Amplification with reference gene primers provided the estimates of nucleated cell counts. Assay: immunoSEQ multiplex PCR; the TCRdb copy retains only in-frame clones and omits some. For V, J and clone size, that table is used; D and trimming come from the DNA. The data show over 450,000 clones, with about 89% seen just once and roughly 8% held by the top ten. The clonotype originates from a woman aged 45-65 years with COVID-19, enrolled during active disease. The sample consisted of peripheral blood.

The CDR3 sequence: CASSLGGGQAEAFF. For the CDR3, the DNA is TGTGCCAGCAGCTTAGGGGGTGGACAGGCTGAAGCTTTCTTT. The chain has TRBV7-3 and TRBJ1-1; 7 bases are shared with TRBD1. CDR1 SGHTA and CDR2 FQGTGA come from the germline V gene. V shed 2 bases, J shed 6 bases, and the junction held 6 bases outside the gene matches. The CDR3 sequence is 14 residues long.